The clone carrying this T cell receptor beta chain was recorded at least ten times. Its antigen is as yet unknown. Before being chosen for sequencing, patients had shown CD8+CD57+ cell expansion by flow cytometry. Patients had undergone no therapy by the time their blood was sampled. The sample belongs to a study of CD8+CD57+ T cells in acquired aplastic anemia. Study as a whole: DNA per sorted CD4+ or CD8+ sample ranged roughly 0.19 to 30 ug, averaging roughly 3.2 ug.

CDR3 length: 14 amino acids. V lost 1 base, J lost 1 base, and 4 bases lay in between. Germline CDR1 and CDR2: LGHNA and YNFKEQ. Study conclusions and caveats: Patients and healthy controls showed no significant CD8+ Simpson's diversity difference.

TCR beta VDJ and CDR3 were profiled, and genomic DNA was the template. TCRdb reanalysed the reads using MiXCR and keeps one entry per CDR3 protein. In the table there are more than 150,000 distinct CDR3 sequences, less than 60% of which are singletons. Material: sorted CD4+, CD8+, or CD8+CD57+ T cells (not recorded which) from PBMCs. This TCR came from a human donor with aplastic anemia. The rearrangement joins TRBV4-2 to TRBJ2-2; D unresolved. In nucleotides, the CDR3 is TGTGCCAGCAGCCAAGTCTTGAACACCGGGGAGCTGTTTTTT. Its translation is CASSQVLNTGELFF.